This T cell receptor beta chain was captured in a study of control samples from healthy donors and cancer patients. J lost 2 bases, V lost 1 base, and 6 bases had no gene match. The germline V gene has CDR1 MDHEN and CDR2 SYDVKM. This CDR3 comprises 16 residues. This clone is a singleton in its sample. Measured with immunoSEQ multiplex PCR; TCRdb has only the in-frame clones, and not every one. The sample holds approximately 99,000 clones, 70% to 85% seen once. The chain combines TRBV28 with TRBJ2-3, with 7 bases identical to TRBD2. The receptor was isolated from a man aged 18 to 35 in good health. Sequencing input: blood. The CDR3 coding sequence is TGTGCCAGCAGTTTATTTGCTAGCGGTTTCACAGATACGCAGTATTTT. This sequence encodes CASSLFASGFTDTQYF. The full variable domain, completed using reference TRBV28 and TRBJ2-3, is DVKVTQSSRYLVKRTGEKVFLECVQDMDHENMFWYRQDPGLGLRLIYFSYDVKMKEKGDIPEGYSVSREKKERFSLILESASTNQTSMYLCASSLFASGFTDTQYFGPGTRLTVL.